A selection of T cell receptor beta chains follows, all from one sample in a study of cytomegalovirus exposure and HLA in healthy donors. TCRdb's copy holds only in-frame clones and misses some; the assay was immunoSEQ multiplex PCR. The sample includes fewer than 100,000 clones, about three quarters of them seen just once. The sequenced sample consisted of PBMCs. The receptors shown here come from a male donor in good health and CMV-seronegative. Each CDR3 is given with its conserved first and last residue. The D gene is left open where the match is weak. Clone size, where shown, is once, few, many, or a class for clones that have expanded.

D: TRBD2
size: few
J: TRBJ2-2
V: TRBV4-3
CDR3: CASSKTIAGGFLANTGELFF
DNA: TGCGCCAGCAGCAAAACTATAGCGGGGGGGTTCCTCGCGAACACCGGGGAGCTGTTTTTT

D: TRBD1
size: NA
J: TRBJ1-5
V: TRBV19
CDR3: CASTMTGGKGQPQHF
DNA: TGTGCCAGTACTATGACAGGGGGCAAGGGTCAGCCCCAGCATTTT

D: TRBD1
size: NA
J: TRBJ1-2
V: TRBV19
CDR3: CASSIPGTGIYGYTF
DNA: TGTGCCAGTAGTATCCCCGGGACAGGGATCTATGGCTACACCTTC

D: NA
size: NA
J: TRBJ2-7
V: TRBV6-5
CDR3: CASRGAGTPYEQYF
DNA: TGTGCCAGCCGAGGGGCCGGGACACCTTACGAGCAGTACTTC

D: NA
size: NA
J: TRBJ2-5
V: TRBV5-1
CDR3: CASSLSPRDTPYF
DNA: TGCGCCAGCAGTTTAAGCCCCCGGGACACGCCGTACTTC

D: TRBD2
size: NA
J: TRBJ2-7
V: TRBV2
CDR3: CASRWGTSGTYEQYF
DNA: TGTGCCAGCCGGTGGGGGACTAGCGGAACCTACGAGCAGTACTTC

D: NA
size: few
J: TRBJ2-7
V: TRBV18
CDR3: CASSPGESSYEQYF
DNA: TGTGCCAGCTCACCAGGGGAGAGCTCCTACGAGCAGTACTTC

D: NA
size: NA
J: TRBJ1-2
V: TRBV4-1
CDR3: CASSQEKGPNYGYTF
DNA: TGCGCCAGCAGCCAAGAAAAGGGGCCCAACTATGGCTACACCTTC

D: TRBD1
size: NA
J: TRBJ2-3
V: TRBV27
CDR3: CASSQGAFSTDTQYF
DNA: TGTGCCAGCTCACAGGGGGCTTTTAGCACAGATACGCAGTATTTT

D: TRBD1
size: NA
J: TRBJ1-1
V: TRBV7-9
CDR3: CASSRDYDRGPWAFF
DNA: TGTGCCAGCAGCCGAGATTACGACAGGGGGCCGTGGGCTTTCTTT